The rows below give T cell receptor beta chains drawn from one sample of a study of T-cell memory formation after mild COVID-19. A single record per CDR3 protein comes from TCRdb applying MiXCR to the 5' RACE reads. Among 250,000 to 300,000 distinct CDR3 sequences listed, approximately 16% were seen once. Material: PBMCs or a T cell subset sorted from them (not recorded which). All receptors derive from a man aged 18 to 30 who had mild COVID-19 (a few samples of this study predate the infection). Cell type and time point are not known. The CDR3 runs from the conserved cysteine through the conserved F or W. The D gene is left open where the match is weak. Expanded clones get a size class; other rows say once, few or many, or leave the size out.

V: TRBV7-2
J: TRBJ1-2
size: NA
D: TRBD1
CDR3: CASSREGTGSGYTF
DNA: TGTGCCAGCAGCCGGGAGGGGACAGGGTCTGGCTACACCTTC

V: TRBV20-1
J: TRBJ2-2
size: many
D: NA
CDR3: CSARDWRGDTGELFF
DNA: TGCAGTGCTAGAGATTGGAGGGGGGACACCGGGGAGCTGTTTTTT

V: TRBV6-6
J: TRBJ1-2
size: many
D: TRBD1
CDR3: CASSPTGDGYTF
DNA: TGTGCCAGCAGCCCCACAGGGGATGGCTACACCTTC

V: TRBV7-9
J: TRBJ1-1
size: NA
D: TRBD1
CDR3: CASSLVFGRQGAAEAFF
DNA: TGTGCCAGCAGCTTAGTGTTCGGGAGGCAGGGGGCGGCTGAAGCTTTCTTT

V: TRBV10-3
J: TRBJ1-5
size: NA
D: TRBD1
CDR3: CAISEQGGAQPQHF
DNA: TGTGCCATCAGTGAGCAGGGGGGGGCTCAGCCCCAGCATTTT

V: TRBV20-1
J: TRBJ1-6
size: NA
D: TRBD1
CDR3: CSNTRFGTANSPLHF
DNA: TGCAGTAATACTAGGTTCGGGACAGCTAATTCACCCCTCCACTTT

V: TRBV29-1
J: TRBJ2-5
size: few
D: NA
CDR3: CSVEPVGWETQYF
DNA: TGCAGCGTCGAACCCGTTGGGTGGGAGACCCAGTACTTC

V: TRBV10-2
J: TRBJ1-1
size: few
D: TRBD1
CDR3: CASRTTGTGDSWDTEAFF
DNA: TGCGCCAGCAGGACAACCGGGACAGGGGATTCCTGGGACACTGAAGCTTTCTTT

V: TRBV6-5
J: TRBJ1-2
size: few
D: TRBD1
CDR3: CASQPGQGQYYGYTF
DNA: TGTGCCTCACAGCCGGGACAGGGTCAATACTATGGCTACACCTTC

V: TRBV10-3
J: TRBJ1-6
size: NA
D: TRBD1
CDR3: CAISQGTGTAPSPLHF
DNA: TGTGCCATCAGCCAAGGGACCGGGACAGCACCTTCACCCCTCCACTTT

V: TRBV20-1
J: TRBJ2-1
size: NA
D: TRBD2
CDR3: CSARETSGASYNEQFF
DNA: TGCAGTGCTAGAGAGACTAGCGGGGCATCCTACAATGAGCAGTTCTTC

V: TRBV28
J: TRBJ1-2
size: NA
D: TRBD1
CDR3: CASSSGTGELNAF
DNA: TGTGCCAGCAGTTCCGGGACAGGCGAATTAAATGCCTTC

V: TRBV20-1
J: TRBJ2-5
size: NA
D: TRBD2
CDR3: CSAGTGLAGGAGKTQYF
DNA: TGCAGTGCTGGCACGGGACTAGCGGGGGGGGCCGGAAAGACCCAGTACTTC

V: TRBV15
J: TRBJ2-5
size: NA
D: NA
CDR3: CATSRDLGGQETQYF
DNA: TGTGCCACCAGCAGAGATTTAGGGGGGCAAGAGACCCAGTACTTC

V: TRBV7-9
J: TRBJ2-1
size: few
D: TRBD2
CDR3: CASSSSLAGTYNEQFF
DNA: TGTGCCAGCAGCTCATCGCTAGCGGGAACCTACAATGAGCAGTTCTTC

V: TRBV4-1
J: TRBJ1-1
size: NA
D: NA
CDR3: CASSPVGGGNTEAFF
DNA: TGCGCCAGCAGCCCAGTCGGGGGGGGGAACACTGAAGCTTTCTTT

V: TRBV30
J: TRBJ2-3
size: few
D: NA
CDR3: CAWSGTDTTDTQYF
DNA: TGTGCCTGGAGTGGGACGGACACCACAGATACGCAGTATTTT

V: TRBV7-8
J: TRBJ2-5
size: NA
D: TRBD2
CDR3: CASSSSAGGWVETQYF
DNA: TGTGCCAGCAGCTCCTCAGCGGGGGGGTGGGTAGAGACCCAGTACTTC

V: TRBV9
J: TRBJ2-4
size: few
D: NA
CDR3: CASSPSSLLGIQYF
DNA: TGTGCCAGCAGCCCTAGCTCCCTCTTGGGCATTCAGTACTTC

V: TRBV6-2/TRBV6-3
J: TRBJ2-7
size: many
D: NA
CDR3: CASSYSKDNSYEQYF
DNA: TGTGCCAGCAGTTACTCGAAGGACAACTCCTACGAGCAGTACTTC

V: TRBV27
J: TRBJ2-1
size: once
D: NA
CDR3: CTSSLDNEQFF
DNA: TGCACCAGCAGTTTGGACAATGAGCAGTTCTTC

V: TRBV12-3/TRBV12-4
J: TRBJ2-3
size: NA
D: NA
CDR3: CASSFARTDTQYF
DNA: TGTGCCAGCAGTTTTGCCAGGACAGATACGCAGTATTTT

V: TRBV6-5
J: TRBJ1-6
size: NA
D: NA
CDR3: CASSFGKKRDSPLHF
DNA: TGTGCCAGCTCTTTTGGGAAGAAGAGGGATTCACCCCTCCACTTT

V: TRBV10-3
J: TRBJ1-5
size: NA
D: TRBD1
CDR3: CAISQGQFNQPQHF
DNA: TGTGCCATCAGTCAGGGACAGTTCAATCAGCCCCAGCATTTT

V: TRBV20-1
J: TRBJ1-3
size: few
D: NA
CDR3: CSTTPSSGNTIYF
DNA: TGCAGTACGACTCCCAGCTCTGGAAACACCATATATTTT

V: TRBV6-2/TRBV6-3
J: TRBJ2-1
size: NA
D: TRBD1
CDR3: CASSNNQRTGPNEQFF
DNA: TGTGCCAGCAGCAATAACCAGCGGACAGGTCCCAATGAGCAGTTCTTC

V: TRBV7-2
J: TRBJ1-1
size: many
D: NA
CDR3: CASSLGTGWTEAFF
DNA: TGTGCCAGCAGCTTAGGCACAGGTTGGACTGAAGCTTTCTTT